This T cell receptor (beta chain) is drawn from a study of blood T cell repertoires in COVID-19. Per the study methods: Estimation of nucleated cell counts was performed using reference gene primer amplification. Repertoires were generated with immunoSEQ multiplex PCR, while TCRdb's copy carries only in-frame clones and drops some. D and trimming come from the DNA, and the V and J calls and clone size come from that table. The table shows more than 55,000 clones, with around 73% occurring only once. Germline V gives CDR1 LGHDT, CDR2 YNNKEL (reference sequence). Trimming removed 4 bases from V and 10 bases from J, with 13 bases in between. The CDR3 spans 12 residues. The sample holds many counts of this clone.

The sample consisted of peripheral blood. The chain uses TRBV3-1 (or the pseudogene TRBV3-2) and TRBJ1-1; no clear D. The sequence came from an elderly man with active or convalescent COVID-19. The CDR3 DNA follows: TGTGCCAGCAGCCCAAAAGGAGTAGGAGCTTTCTTT. Translating it yields CASSPKGVGAFF.